The T cell receptor beta chain under discussion was sequenced for a study of T cells after yellow fever vaccination (dated by TCRdb to the late 2010s). Context from the whole study: Libraries from fractions with low cell numbers were prepared with the SMART-Seq v4 Ultra Low Input RNA kit. To follow T-cell clones before and after primary and booster YFV17D yellow fever vaccination, bulk TCR alpha and beta repertoires were sequenced over time. The cohort comprised two healthy male donors, one aged 18 to 30 and one aged 30 to 39 years. Blood samples were taken at several timepoints before and after primary and secondary immunization, and bulk PBMC replicates and cell subsets were isolated.

TCR cDNA was made using 5'RACE template switching, a step that added a universal primer site and unique molecular identifiers. Priming of cDNA synthesis was performed from both the TCR alpha and TCR beta constant segments. Two PCR steps were used to amplify libraries, with sample barcodes and sequencing adapters being added in the second step. Sequencing of the libraries was done on either Illumina HiSeq 2500 (2x100 bp) or NovaSeq (2x150 bp). Per the original workflow: Demultiplexing of reads and collapsing into UMI consensus sequences were performed with MIGEC, and V(D)J alignment was carried out with MiXCR. Vaccine-responding clonotypes were identified with edgeR using replicate PBMC samples, with FDR below 0.01 and a log2 fold change above 5 up to day 15 being required. Each bulk clonotype was labeled CD4 or CD8 based on which sequenced repertoire, CD4 or CD8, contained the clonotype at higher abundance. The raw public reads went through TCRdb reprocessing: fastp at Q25, MiXCR clone calling, in-frame beta chains kept. Rows merge per CDR3 protein into single entries with the most common DNA and genes. Here the V and J calls rest on TCRdb's processing, not on the authors' analysis. In all, the sample holds a few hundred thousand distinct CDR3 sequences, and 6.5% to 7.5% of those were seen once. 1.1% of the sample comes from the top ten.

Paper-wide results and their limitations: A small share of clonotypes occurred in both CD4 and CD8 compartments, likely arising from convergent recombination. The secondary T-cell response was found to be weaker but faster than the primary response, with a peak reached on day 5 rather than on day 15. FACS-sorted repertoires could contain abundant contaminating clonotypes from the bulk population, so computational filtering was required. The study included only two donors, which limits how far the findings can be generalized. After the booster, most clones that had expanded after primary vaccination were detected again (approximately 97% of CD4 and around 88% of CD8), suggesting broad maintenance of memory.

The CDR3 starts with the cysteine, ends with the phenylalanine, and has 15 residues. The sequence is cut down to CDR3 DNA, 45 bases in frame from base 1. V is cut back by 1 base and J by 4 bases, with 3 bases in the junction unmatched. This specimen's treatment or condition label, per the study, means: live attenuated yellow fever vaccine strain. A standard Ficoll-Paque protocol was used to isolate PBMCs from peripheral blood. Dynabeads CD4 and CD8 positive selection kits were used to isolate CD4 and CD8 T-cell fractions. TriZol was used to extract RNA from bulk PBMCs, CD4 and CD8 fractions, and dextramer-positive and dextramer-negative fractions. In this sample, this clonotype turned up many times. Its target antigen remains unknown. Per-nucleotide qualities are absent, and no much larger clonotype sits a single base away.

The sample here was CD4+ T cells sorted from PBMCs, taken on the day of the yellow fever booster vaccination. The receptor was derived from a man aged 25 to 45 who received the YFV17D yellow fever vaccine. The V gene is TRBV12-3 or TRBV12-4 and the J gene is TRBJ2-1; 8 bases in between match TRBD2. The encoded CDR3 is CASSLGLARYNEQFF. The DNA sequence reads TGTGCCAGCAGTTTAGGACTAGCGCGTTACAATGAGCAGTTCTTC.